A selection of T cell receptor beta chains follows, all from one sample in a study of blood T cell repertoires in COVID-19. Measured with immunoSEQ multiplex PCR; TCRdb has only the in-frame clones, and not every one. The sample contains some 150,000 clones, about 77% of which appear only once. The sequencing input was peripheral blood. The source is a woman between 50 and 59 years old with active or convalescent COVID-19. CDR3s include the opening cysteine and the closing phenylalanine or tryptophan. Each record gives: J gene, clone size, D gene, V gene, CDR3 protein, CDR3 DNA. A D gene is named only where the DNA matches it firmly. Rows give clone size only sometimes, using once, few, many, or a class for an expanded clone.

>TRBJ2-7|-|TRBD1|TRBV6-6
CASSFRDRAYEQYF
TGTGCCAGCAGTTTCCGGGACAGGGCCTACGAGCAGTACTTC
>TRBJ2-1|-|TRBD2|TRBV19
CASSISGGGVDEQFF
TGTGCCAGTAGTATTAGTGGGGGGGGAGTTGATGAGCAGTTCTTC
>TRBJ2-5|-|TRBD1|TRBV3-1/TRBV3-2
CASSPRDSKQETQYF
TGTGCCAGCAGCCCCCGGGACAGCAAACAAGAGACCCAGTACTTC
>TRBJ1-2|-|-|TRBV29-1
CSVYQASNYGYTF
TGCAGCGTTTACCAGGCTTCTAACTATGGCTACACCTTC
>TRBJ1-5|once|TRBD1|TRBV6-2/TRBV6-3
CASSYSGQGNQPQHF
TGTGCCAGCAGTTACTCCGGACAGGGCAATCAGCCCCAGCATTTT
>TRBJ1-4|few|-|TRBV4-2
CASSQAPGQGEKLFF
TGTGCCAGCAGCCAAGCCCCAGGCCAGGGAGAAAAACTGTTTTTT
>TRBJ1-5|-|TRBD1|TRBV5-6
CASSYTGEHNQPQHF
TGTGCCAGCAGTTACACAGGGGAACACAATCAGCCCCAGCATTTT
>TRBJ2-3|-|-|TRBV30
CASSAGSGTDTQYF
TGTGCCTCCTCAGCGGGCAGTGGCACAGATACGCAGTATTTT
>TRBJ2-3|-|TRBD2|TRBV5-5
CASSPWASGGVLSDTQYF
TGTGCCAGCAGCCCCTGGGCTAGCGGGGGGGTGTTATCAGATACGCAGTATTTT
>TRBJ1-2|-|-|TRBV15
CATSRDYNSNYGYTF
TGTGCCACCAGCAGAGATTATAACAGCAACTATGGCTACACCTTC
>TRBJ1-5|-|-|TRBV7-2
CASSSGKNQPQHF
TGTGCCAGCAGCTCCGGGAAAAATCAGCCCCAGCATTTT
>TRBJ1-4|-|TRBD1|TRBV4-1
CASSRGQGPLDEKLFF
TGCGCCAGCAGCCGCGGACAGGGCCCACTGGATGAAAAACTGTTTTTT
>TRBJ2-7|-|-|TRBV30
CAWSVRRAYEQYF
TGTGCCTGGAGTGTACGCAGGGCCTACGAGCAGTACTTC
>TRBJ2-3|-|-|TRBV7-9
CASSRQSSRSDTQYF
TGTGCCAGCAGCAGACAGAGTTCGAGGTCAGATACGCAGTATTTT
>TRBJ1-2|-|-|TRBV18
CASSPRTEGYGYTF
TGTGCCAGCTCACCTAGGACAGAAGGCTATGGCTACACCTTC
>TRBJ2-3|-|TRBD2|TRBV29-1
CSVESSGGVGDTQYF
TGCAGCGTTGAGTCTAGCGGGGGGGTTGGAGATACGCAGTATTTT
>TRBJ1-5|-|TRBD1|TRBV5-6
CASSGGTGDYDQPQHF
TGTGCCAGCAGCGGAGGGACAGGGGATTACGATCAGCCCCAGCATTTT
>TRBJ1-5|-|-|TRBV11-2
CASSRAREQPQHF
TGTGCCAGCAGCCGCGCTCGGGAACAGCCCCAGCATTTT
>TRBJ2-6|-|-|TRBV4-1
CASSQEARSSGANVLTF
TGCGCCAGCAGCCAAGAGGCTAGAAGCTCTGGGGCCAACGTCCTGACTTTC
>TRBJ2-1|-|TRBD2|TRBV6-5
CASSYSRGGNEQFF
TGTGCCAGCAGTTACTCGCGGGGGGGCAATGAGCAGTTCTTC
>TRBJ1-2|-|TRBD1|TRBV4-1
CASSQDSRPGQGVYGYTF
TGCGCCAGCAGCCAAGATTCCCGTCCGGGACAGGGGGTCTATGGCTACACCTTC
>TRBJ2-1|-|TRBD2|TRBV7-2
CASSEGLYRNEQFF
TGTGCCAGCAGCGAGGGACTATATAGGAATGAGCAGTTCTTC
>TRBJ2-1|-|-|TRBV12-3/TRBV12-4
CASSFRNEQFF
TGTGCCAGCAGTTTCCGCAATGAGCAGTTCTTC
>TRBJ2-5|-|TRBD2|TRBV2
CASSRGLAGSVETQYF
TGTGCCAGCAGTAGAGGACTAGCGGGAAGTGTTGAGACCCAGTACTTC
>TRBJ1-5|-|TRBD1|TRBV2
CASSQDRGHQPQHF
TGTGCCAGCAGTCAAGACAGGGGGCATCAGCCCCAGCATTTT
>TRBJ1-4|-|TRBD1|TRBV10-1
CASSEPEDRENEKLFF
TGCGCCAGCAGTGAGCCGGAGGACAGGGAAAATGAAAAACTGTTTTTT